At least ten counts were recorded for the clone carrying this TCR beta chain. Its antigen is undetermined. V was shortened by 1 base and J by 2 bases, with 22 bases between the two germline ends. The CDR3 sequence is 18 residues long. Germline-derived CDR1 and CDR2 are DFQATT and SNEGSKA (reference sequence). Unique molecular identifiers (one per individual cDNA molecule) were attached. A single record per CDR3 protein comes from TCRdb applying MiXCR to the 5' RACE reads. The sample lists about 48,000 distinct CDR3 sequences; 5.4% were seen once. This record belongs to a study of early T cells in non-severe SARS-CoV-2 infection. About the study: The chains were unpaired, and the sequenced material was bulk RNA from unsorted whole blood.

The study, taken as a whole, reports: Database matching using VDJdb favored anti-spike CD8 responses, with private and CD4 specificities left missing.

Here the sequenced sample was whole blood, taken at baseline. This clonotype was obtained from an adult who was a healthcare worker with PCR-confirmed SARS-CoV-2 infection or an uninfected control (not recorded which). This rearrangement joins TRBV20-1 to TRBJ2-3, with D possibly matching TRBD2 (5 bases). CDR3 protein: CSARGLFGLPGFTDTQYF. As DNA, the CDR3 is TGCAGTGCTAGAGGTCTATTCGGACTTCCCGGCTTCACAGATACGCAGTATTTT.